The clone carrying this TCR beta chain came up a few times. Antigen specificity is unknown. The time point was: longitudinal time-point 3. Healthy controls consisted of blood bank volunteers in Maryland, USA. 2 million unsorted PBMCs were stored in RNAlater at -80 °C before RNA extraction. The data were obtained in a study of neurological immune-mediated disorders. The authors obtained over 160 million TCR-beta sequences from 15-18 subjects per sequencing run. MiXCR, run by TCRdb on the 5' RACE reads, gives a single entry per CDR3 protein. The sample lists about 45,000 distinct CDR3 sequences, less than 15% occurring once. The V end was cut by 5 bases, the J end by 6 bases, with 17 bases between. Germline CDR1 is SGHRS and CDR2 is YFSETQ. The CDR3 runs to 15 residues. Findings and limits, study-wide: Private repertoires in all groups were suggested by the finding that expanded clones across subjects shared no CDR3 amino acid sequences.

This clonotype was obtained from a man between 25 and 39 years old in good health. The chain recombines TRBV5-1 with TRBJ2-2; TRBD2 is a possible D gene (6 bases). Specimen: PBMCs. CDR3 protein: CASRTDYVWSGELFF. In DNA, the CDR3 is TGCGCCAGCAGGACGGACTACGTTTGGTCCGGGGAGCTGTTTTTT. Full variable domain (rest looked up from reference TRBV5-1 and TRBJ2-2): KAGVTQTPRYLIKTRGQQVTLSCSPISGHRSVSWYQQTPGQGLQFLFEYFSETQRNKGNFPGRFSGRQFSNSRSEMNVSTLELGDSALYLCASRTDYVWSGELFFGEGSRLTVL.